This T cell receptor (beta chain) was sequenced during a study of identical twins. Regarding the study as a whole: Out-of-frame sharing of TCR alpha in monozygotic twins was underestimated by models. Partly confounded zero-insertion analyses could result from invariant MAIT and iNKT cells.

Template switching added a universal primer site; cDNA carried unique molecular identifiers. Each CDR3 protein is one row after TCRdb ran MiXCR on the 5' RACE reads. The sample carries about 890,000 distinct CDR3 sequences, 9% to 15% recorded once. All donors were healthy, and all were Caucasian. V trimming: 4 bases; J trimming: 8 bases; junction bases outside the gene matches: 8. CDR3 size: 13 residues. Germline V lookup: CDR1 SGHRS, CDR2 YFSETQ. Concerning this clonotype itself: Its antigen remains unknown.

These records were also assigned to another study, of yellow fever vaccine responses in identical twins.

The receptor comes from a woman between 18 and 29 years old in good health. Material: PBMCs. The chain carries TRBV5-1 and TRBJ1-2, with TRBD1 matching 7 bases. CDR3 bases: TGCGCCAGCAGCGAAGGGACAGCTTACGGCTACACCTTC. This codes for CASSEGTAYGYTF.